Listed below are T cell receptor beta chains from one sample, sequenced in a study of beta chain features in type 1 diabetes. Produced via immunoSEQ multiplex PCR; TCRdb's table is partial and in-frame only. This table has 810,000 or so clones, 15% to 20% appearing once. Sequenced: naive CD4+ T cells from blood. The receptors were gathered from a woman younger than 35 in good health. Each CDR3 is given with its conserved first and last residue. A D gene is named only where the DNA matches it firmly. For some rows the clone size is stated as once, few or many, or as a class when expanded; others skip it.

j_call: TRBJ2-6
clone_size: .
v_call: TRBV7-2
d_call: .
cdr3_aa: CASSLGGSGANVLTF
cdr3_nt: TGTGCCAGCAGCTTAGGGGGGAGTGGGGCCAACGTCCTGACTTTC

j_call: TRBJ1-5
clone_size: .
v_call: TRBV6-6
d_call: TRBD1
cdr3_aa: CASSRRQGDQPQHF
cdr3_nt: TGTGCCAGCAGCCGACGACAGGGGGATCAGCCCCAGCATTTT

j_call: TRBJ2-1
clone_size: .
v_call: TRBV9
d_call: .
cdr3_aa: CASSPEERNEQFF
cdr3_nt: TGTGCCAGCAGTCCCGAAGAGAGGAATGAGCAGTTCTTC

j_call: TRBJ2-7
clone_size: .
v_call: TRBV11-2
d_call: .
cdr3_aa: CASSLGTAFKEQYF
cdr3_nt: TGTGCCAGCAGCTTAGGGACGGCCTTTAAGGAGCAGTACTTC

j_call: TRBJ2-3
clone_size: few
v_call: TRBV7-9
d_call: .
cdr3_aa: CASSFEVAVSTDTQYF
cdr3_nt: TGTGCCAGCAGCTTCGAGGTAGCGGTTAGCACAGATACGCAGTATTTT

j_call: TRBJ2-7
clone_size: few
v_call: TRBV7-2
d_call: .
cdr3_aa: CASSLVSGDYEQYF
cdr3_nt: TGTGCCAGCAGCTTAGTTAGCGGAGACTACGAGCAGTACTTC

j_call: TRBJ2-1
clone_size: few
v_call: TRBV6-5
d_call: TRBD2
cdr3_aa: CASSYGLAGVNEQFF
cdr3_nt: TGTGCCAGCAGTTATGGGCTAGCGGGAGTTAATGAGCAGTTCTTC

j_call: TRBJ2-7
clone_size: few
v_call: TRBV7-9
d_call: .
cdr3_aa: CASSLTDLEQYF
cdr3_nt: TGTGCCAGCAGCTTAACCGACTTGGAGCAGTACTTC

j_call: TRBJ1-2
clone_size: .
v_call: TRBV29-1
d_call: TRBD1
cdr3_aa: CSVDRGTNYGYTF
cdr3_nt: TGCAGCGTTGACAGGGGGACGAACTATGGCTACACCTTC

j_call: TRBJ2-7
clone_size: few
v_call: TRBV6-5
d_call: .
cdr3_aa: CASKRDRSSYEQYF
cdr3_nt: TGTGCCAGCAAGCGGGACAGGTCCTCCTACGAGCAGTACTTC

j_call: TRBJ2-1
clone_size: .
v_call: TRBV7-2
d_call: .
cdr3_aa: CASSLAQTRVPKFF
cdr3_nt: TGTGCCAGCAGCTTAGCCCAAACCCGGGTCCCGAAGTTCTTC

j_call: TRBJ2-7
clone_size: few
v_call: TRBV5-4
d_call: TRBD2
cdr3_aa: CARIVSGRIDEQYF
cdr3_nt: TGTGCCAGGATAGTAAGCGGGAGAATTGACGAGCAGTACTTC

j_call: TRBJ2-7
clone_size: .
v_call: TRBV28
d_call: TRBD1
cdr3_aa: CASSSGQLDYEQYF
cdr3_nt: TGTGCCAGCAGTTCGGGACAGCTTGACTACGAGCAGTACTTC

j_call: TRBJ2-1
clone_size: .
v_call: TRBV7-2
d_call: .
cdr3_aa: CASTPKAANEQFF
cdr3_nt: TGTGCCAGCACCCCCAAGGCAGCCAATGAGCAGTTCTTC

j_call: TRBJ2-1
clone_size: .
v_call: TRBV7-8
d_call: TRBD2
cdr3_aa: CASSLGTSGSSYNEQFF
cdr3_nt: TGTGCCAGCAGCTTAGGGACTAGCGGGAGCTCCTACAATGAGCAGTTCTTC

j_call: TRBJ2-1
clone_size: .
v_call: TRBV29-1
d_call: .
cdr3_aa: CSVVPEGEQFF
cdr3_nt: TGCAGCGTTGTACCCGAAGGGGAGCAGTTCTTC

j_call: TRBJ2-3
clone_size: .
v_call: TRBV5-1
d_call: .
cdr3_aa: CASSLPTADTQYF
cdr3_nt: TGCGCCAGCAGCTTACCTACTGCAGATACGCAGTATTTT

j_call: TRBJ2-7
clone_size: few
v_call: TRBV10-3
d_call: .
cdr3_aa: CAISGTTYEQYF
cdr3_nt: TGTGCCATCAGTGGGACGACCTACGAGCAGTACTTC

j_call: TRBJ2-3
clone_size: .
v_call: TRBV4-2
d_call: TRBD2
cdr3_aa: CASSAIAGATDTQYF
cdr3_nt: TGTGCCAGCAGCGCTATAGCGGGAGCTACAGATACGCAGTATTTT

j_call: TRBJ2-2
clone_size: few
v_call: TRBV18
d_call: .
cdr3_aa: CASSPIAGTNTGELFF
cdr3_nt: TGTGCCAGCTCACCCATCGCCGGGACCAACACCGGGGAGCTGTTTTTT

j_call: TRBJ2-1
clone_size: few
v_call: TRBV5-4
d_call: TRBD2
cdr3_aa: CASSRGLAGSSYNEQFF
cdr3_nt: TGTGCCAGCAGCCGGGGACTAGCAGGGAGCTCCTACAATGAGCAGTTCTTC

j_call: TRBJ1-2
clone_size: few
v_call: TRBV27
d_call: .
cdr3_aa: CASSFRGNGYTF
cdr3_nt: TGTGCCAGCAGTTTTCGGGGAAATGGCTACACCTTC

j_call: TRBJ2-1
clone_size: .
v_call: TRBV28
d_call: .
cdr3_aa: CASSPNTGTLRHNEQFF
cdr3_nt: TGTGCCAGCAGTCCCAACACCGGGACCCTCAGGCACAATGAGCAGTTCTTC

j_call: TRBJ2-2
clone_size: .
v_call: TRBV4-2
d_call: .
cdr3_aa: CASSQGGWQGYTGELFF
cdr3_nt: TGTGCCAGCAGCCAAGGTGGATGGCAGGGGTACACCGGGGAGCTGTTTTTT

j_call: TRBJ2-5
clone_size: few
v_call: TRBV5-1
d_call: TRBD2
cdr3_aa: CASSPAGGRQETQYF
cdr3_nt: TGCGCCAGCAGCCCAGCGGGAGGGCGCCAAGAGACCCAGTACTTC

j_call: TRBJ2-7
clone_size: .
v_call: TRBV7-8
d_call: TRBD2
cdr3_aa: CASSLGTSGRYEQYF
cdr3_nt: TGTGCCAGCAGCCTAGGGACTAGCGGGAGGTACGAGCAGTACTTC

j_call: TRBJ2-3
clone_size: .
v_call: TRBV18
d_call: .
cdr3_aa: CASSPSGDTQYF
cdr3_nt: TGTGCCAGCTCACCAAGCGGAGATACGCAGTATTTT

j_call: TRBJ1-2
clone_size: .
v_call: TRBV9
d_call: .
cdr3_aa: CASSVTPDSGYTF
cdr3_nt: TGTGCCAGCAGCGTAACCCCGGACAGCGGCTACACCTTC

j_call: TRBJ2-2
clone_size: .
v_call: TRBV5-5
d_call: .
cdr3_aa: CASSYNTGELFF
cdr3_nt: TGTGCCAGCAGCTATAACACCGGGGAGCTGTTTTTT

j_call: TRBJ1-1
clone_size: .
v_call: TRBV15
d_call: .
cdr3_aa: CATSVTKNTEAFF
cdr3_nt: TGTGCCACCAGCGTCACGAAAAACACTGAAGCTTTCTTT

j_call: TRBJ2-6
clone_size: .
v_call: TRBV6-5
d_call: .
cdr3_aa: CASLESSGANVLTF
cdr3_nt: TGTGCCAGCCTAGAGAGCTCTGGGGCCAACGTCCTGACTTTC

j_call: TRBJ2-1
clone_size: .
v_call: TRBV5-1
d_call: TRBD2
cdr3_aa: CASSPGLAGFDEQFF
cdr3_nt: TGCGCCAGCAGCCCTGGACTAGCGGGATTCGATGAGCAGTTCTTC

j_call: TRBJ2-3
clone_size: few
v_call: TRBV7-2
d_call: .
cdr3_aa: CASSWRADTQYF
cdr3_nt: TGTGCCAGCAGCTGGCGGGCAGATACGCAGTATTTT

j_call: TRBJ1-2
clone_size: .
v_call: TRBV11-2
d_call: TRBD1
cdr3_aa: CASSLGTAWGYTF
cdr3_nt: TGTGCCAGCAGCTTGGGGACAGCGTGGGGCTACACCTTC

j_call: TRBJ1-6
clone_size: .
v_call: TRBV15
d_call: .
cdr3_aa: CATSSGQYSYNSPLHF
cdr3_nt: TGTGCCACCAGCAGCGGACAGTACTCCTATAATTCACCCCTCCACTTT

j_call: TRBJ2-1
clone_size: .
v_call: TRBV6-4
d_call: TRBD2
cdr3_aa: CASSPSGSYNEQFF
cdr3_nt: TGTGCCAGCAGCCCTAGCGGGAGCTACAATGAGCAGTTCTTC

j_call: TRBJ1-2
clone_size: few
v_call: TRBV6-6
d_call: .
cdr3_aa: CASSYSTGARYGYTF
cdr3_nt: TGTGCCAGCAGTTACTCGACCGGGGCCCGCTATGGCTACACCTTC

j_call: TRBJ2-1
clone_size: few
v_call: TRBV28
d_call: TRBD1
cdr3_aa: CASSLPDRVTEQFF
cdr3_nt: TGTGCCAGCAGTCTTCCTGACAGGGTCACTGAGCAGTTCTTC

j_call: TRBJ2-5
clone_size: few
v_call: TRBV20-1
d_call: .
cdr3_aa: CSAARQETQYF
cdr3_nt: TGCAGTGCGGCCAGGCAGGAGACCCAGTACTTC

j_call: TRBJ1-3
clone_size: few
v_call: TRBV18
d_call: .
cdr3_aa: CASSPKIYSGNTIYF
cdr3_nt: TGTGCCAGCTCACCTAAGATTTACTCTGGAAACACCATATATTTT

j_call: TRBJ2-1
clone_size: .
v_call: TRBV7-3
d_call: TRBD2
cdr3_aa: CASTRGGSDNEQFF
cdr3_nt: TGTGCCAGCACCCGGGGCGGGAGCGACAATGAGCAGTTCTTC

j_call: TRBJ1-1
clone_size: few
v_call: TRBV4-2
d_call: .
cdr3_aa: CASSQRDGENTEAFF
cdr3_nt: TGTGCCAGCAGCCAGAGGGACGGAGAGAACACTGAAGCTTTCTTT

j_call: TRBJ2-5
clone_size: few
v_call: TRBV9
d_call: TRBD2
cdr3_aa: CASSVGIAGAEYF
cdr3_nt: TGTGCCAGCAGCGTAGGGATAGCGGGAGCTGAGTACTTC

j_call: TRBJ2-5
clone_size: few
v_call: TRBV5-4
d_call: .
cdr3_aa: CASSLFSWEQETQYF
cdr3_nt: TGTGCCAGCAGCTTGTTTAGCTGGGAACAAGAGACCCAGTACTTC

j_call: TRBJ2-2
clone_size: few
v_call: TRBV4-2
d_call: TRBD1
cdr3_aa: CASSQDRHRDRGPAGELFF
cdr3_nt: TGTGCCAGCAGCCAAGATCGACACCGGGACAGGGGGCCCGCCGGGGAGCTGTTTTTT

j_call: TRBJ2-1
clone_size: few
v_call: TRBV2
d_call: TRBD2
cdr3_aa: CASSEESGRDYNEQFF
cdr3_nt: TGTGCCAGCAGTGAAGAGAGCGGGAGGGACTACAATGAGCAGTTCTTC

j_call: TRBJ2-2
clone_size: few
v_call: TRBV7-9
d_call: .
cdr3_aa: CASNPPHWDLGSGELFF
cdr3_nt: TGTGCCAGCAACCCCCCTCACTGGGACCTAGGGTCCGGGGAGCTGTTTTTT

j_call: TRBJ2-1
clone_size: .
v_call: TRBV19
d_call: TRBD2
cdr3_aa: CASSTSGRGDEQFF
cdr3_nt: TGTGCCAGTAGTACCAGCGGGAGAGGCGATGAGCAGTTCTTC

j_call: TRBJ1-3
clone_size: .
v_call: TRBV2
d_call: .
cdr3_aa: CASRATVSGNTIYF
cdr3_nt: TGTGCCAGCAGAGCGACAGTGTCTGGAAACACCATATATTTT

j_call: TRBJ2-3
clone_size: few
v_call: TRBV28
d_call: TRBD2
cdr3_aa: CASSPRGRATDTQYF
cdr3_nt: TGTGCCAGCAGCCCCCGCGGGAGGGCCACAGATACGCAGTATTTT

j_call: TRBJ2-1
clone_size: .
v_call: TRBV10-3
d_call: .
cdr3_aa: CAISSRGNEQFF
cdr3_nt: TGTGCCATCAGCTCCAGGGGTAATGAGCAGTTCTTC

j_call: TRBJ2-7
clone_size: .
v_call: TRBV28
d_call: TRBD1
cdr3_aa: CASSPGSRDRGRRYEQYF
cdr3_nt: TGTGCCAGCAGTCCGGGGAGCCGGGACAGGGGGCGTCGCTACGAGCAGTACTTC

j_call: TRBJ1-2
clone_size: .
v_call: TRBV5-4
d_call: .
cdr3_aa: CASRSGAQQYYGYTF
cdr3_nt: TGTGCCAGCAGATCCGGGGCCCAGCAGTACTATGGCTACACCTTC

j_call: TRBJ2-7
clone_size: few
v_call: TRBV7-2
d_call: TRBD1
cdr3_aa: CASSSRGGGYEQYF
cdr3_nt: TGTGCCAGCAGCTCCAGAGGGGGCGGCTACGAGCAGTACTTC